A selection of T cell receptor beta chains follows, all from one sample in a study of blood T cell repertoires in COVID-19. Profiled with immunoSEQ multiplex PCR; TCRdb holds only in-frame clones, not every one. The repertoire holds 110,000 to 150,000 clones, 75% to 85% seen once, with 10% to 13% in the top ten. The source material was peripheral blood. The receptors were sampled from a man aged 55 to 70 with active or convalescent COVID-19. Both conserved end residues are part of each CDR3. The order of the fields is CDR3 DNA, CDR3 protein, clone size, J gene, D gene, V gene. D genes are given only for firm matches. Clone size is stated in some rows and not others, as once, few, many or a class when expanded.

DNA: TGTGCCAGCAGCGAAAGACTAGCCGGGGAGACCCAGTACTTC
CDR3: CASSERLAGETQYF
size: once
J: TRBJ2-5
D: TRBD2
V: TRBV13

DNA: TGTGCCTGGAGTGGAGGGCGCTATGAAAAACTGTTTTTT
CDR3: CAWSGGRYEKLFF
size: few
J: TRBJ1-4
D: NA
V: TRBV30

DNA: TGTGCCAGCAGGGAGGGTGGTTCACCCCTCCACTTT
CDR3: CASREGGSPLHF
size: NA
J: TRBJ1-6
D: NA
V: TRBV11-3

DNA: TGTGCCAGCAGCGGTAGGACAGTCACAGATACGCAGTATTTT
CDR3: CASSGRTVTDTQYF
size: NA
J: TRBJ2-3
D: NA
V: TRBV2

DNA: TGTGCCTGGAGTTCGGAGCGGTACTACAATGAGCAGTTCTTC
CDR3: CAWSSERYYNEQFF
size: NA
J: TRBJ2-1
D: NA
V: TRBV30

DNA: TGTGCCAGTAGTCCAGGGATAAACACTGAAGCTTTCTTT
CDR3: CASSPGINTEAFF
size: NA
J: TRBJ1-1
D: NA
V: TRBV19

DNA: TGTGCCAGCAGCCGGCGAGGGTTTGGAACTAATGAAAAACTGTTTTTT
CDR3: CASSRRGFGTNEKLFF
size: NA
J: TRBJ1-4
D: NA
V: TRBV11-2

DNA: TGTGCCAGCAGCCAAGAACTGGGTTCAGGGGCGGAAGATACGCAGTATTTT
CDR3: CASSQELGSGAEDTQYF
size: NA
J: TRBJ2-3
D: NA
V: TRBV3-1/TRBV3-2

DNA: TGTGCCACCAGTGATTTGGTAGGGACTAGCGGGAGAGGAATGAACACCGGGGAGCTGTTTTTT
CDR3: CATSDLVGTSGRGMNTGELFF
size: NA
J: TRBJ2-2
D: TRBD2
V: TRBV24-1

DNA: TGTGCCAGCAGCATTAGGACAGGCAGCGGTTCACCCCTCCACTTT
CDR3: CASSIRTGSGSPLHF
size: NA
J: TRBJ1-6
D: TRBD1
V: TRBV5-6

DNA: TGTGCCAGCAGCTTAGTGGGGAGGGTTTCCCTCTACAATGAGCAGTTCTTC
CDR3: CASSLVGRVSLYNEQFF
size: NA
J: TRBJ2-1
D: TRBD2
V: TRBV11-3

DNA: TGCGCCAGCAGCCAAGAGGTCAGGGTGGCTGGCTACACCTTC
CDR3: CASSQEVRVAGYTF
size: few
J: TRBJ1-2
D: NA
V: TRBV4-3

DNA: TGTGCCACCAGCAGCCTAAAGACTAGTTACAATGAGCAGTTCTTC
CDR3: CATSSLKTSYNEQFF
size: NA
J: TRBJ2-1
D: NA
V: TRBV15

DNA: TGCGCCAGCAGCCCGGGACTAGCGGGGACGTTAAACACAGATACGCAGTATTTT
CDR3: CASSPGLAGTLNTDTQYF
size: NA
J: TRBJ2-3
D: TRBD2
V: TRBV5-1

DNA: TGTGCCAGCCAGACATTAATAGTAGGAAACACCATATATTTT
CDR3: CASQTLIVGNTIYF
size: NA
J: TRBJ1-3
D: NA
V: TRBV6-5

DNA: TGCAGCGTTGGAGCCGCCAATGAGCAGTTCTTC
CDR3: CSVGAANEQFF
size: few
J: TRBJ2-1
D: NA
V: TRBV29-1

DNA: TGTGCCAGCAGCCAGGGACTAGCGGGAGAGTGGGAGACCCAGTACTTC
CDR3: CASSQGLAGEWETQYF
size: NA
J: TRBJ2-5
D: TRBD2
V: TRBV3-1/TRBV3-2

DNA: TGTGCCAGCAGCGTAACAGGGGGTGATTCACCCCTCCACTTT
CDR3: CASSVTGGDSPLHF
size: NA
J: TRBJ1-6
D: TRBD1
V: TRBV9

DNA: TGTGCCAGCAGCCTGACAGGGCTAGGGTCCACAGATACGCAGTATTTT
CDR3: CASSLTGLGSTDTQYF
size: NA
J: TRBJ2-3
D: TRBD1
V: TRBV7-2

DNA: TGTGCCAGCAGCGCACGGACGGACTACTCCTACAATGAGCAGTTCTTC
CDR3: CASSARTDYSYNEQFF
size: NA
J: TRBJ2-1
D: NA
V: TRBV13

DNA: TGTGCCAGCAGCCTATACAGGGTAAATGAGCAGTTCTTC
CDR3: CASSLYRVNEQFF
size: NA
J: TRBJ2-1
D: NA
V: TRBV7-2

DNA: TGTGCCAGCAGTTACCGGGACAGCACCTATGGCTACACCTTC
CDR3: CASSYRDSTYGYTF
size: NA
J: TRBJ1-2
D: TRBD1
V: TRBV6-5

DNA: TGTGCCTGGAGTCCCTACACCGGGGAGCTGTTTTTT
CDR3: CAWSPYTGELFF
size: NA
J: TRBJ2-2
D: NA
V: TRBV30

DNA: TGTGCCAGCAGCTTGATCGTGGGCAACTATGGCTACACCTTC
CDR3: CASSLIVGNYGYTF
size: NA
J: TRBJ1-2
D: NA
V: TRBV5-6

DNA: TGTGCCAGCAGCGCAGGGACAGGGGGTGACTATGGCTACACCTTC
CDR3: CASSAGTGGDYGYTF
size: NA
J: TRBJ1-2
D: TRBD1
V: TRBV11-3

DNA: TGTGCCAGCAGTCCCGGACAGGGGCTGAACTATGGCTACACCTTC
CDR3: CASSPGQGLNYGYTF
size: NA
J: TRBJ1-2
D: TRBD1
V: TRBV27

DNA: TGTGCCAGCAGTTTAATGGCTAGCGGGTTCTACAATGAGCAGTTCTTC
CDR3: CASSLMASGFYNEQFF
size: once
J: TRBJ2-1
D: TRBD2
V: TRBV27